This passage covers 32 T cell receptor beta chains from one sample sequenced in a study of response to subunit inactivated influenza vaccine (dated by TCRdb to the late 2010s). The library was prepared using RT-PCR. Sequencer: Illumina HiSeq 2500. The public reads were run again by TCRdb, first through fastp at Q25 and then through MiXCR, and only productive beta chains were kept. Identical CDR3 proteins give one entry, which carries the most common genes and DNA. Recorded for this sample are roughly 760,000 distinct CDR3 sequences; 21% of them occurred a single time. Jointly, the top ten make up roughly 10% of the sample. This sample comprised PBMCs from blood, obtained more than 4 days after vaccination. The receptors originated from a man in his fifties or sixties who received an inactivated influenza vaccine. Donor details come from another sample of the same person, matched by shared clones.

The chain is built from TRBV6-1 and TRBJ2-3, with D tentatively TRBD1 (7 bases). This CDR3 spans 15 amino acids. The germline gives CDR1 MNHNS, CDR2 SASEGT. V gave up 7 bases and J gave up 0 bases, with 14 bases separating them. CDR3 bases: TGTGCCAGCACCCAACAGGGGACTAGCACAGATACGCAGTATTTT. Protein: CASTQQGTSTDTQYF.

This chain links TRBV6-1 with TRBJ2-7; 8 bases align to TRBD2. The CDR3 covers 14 residues. J lost 7 bases, V lost 10 bases, and 15 bases had no gene match. The germline V gene has CDR1 MNHNS and CDR2 SASEGT. The DNA for the CDR3 is TGTGCCACCCAAACCCCCTCGGGGGGGGGAGAGCAGTACTTC. The encoded protein is CATQTPSGGGEQYF.

This clonotype was counted a few times. V gene TRBV7-2 combines with J gene TRBJ2-3; 8 bases agree with TRBD2. CDR1 and CDR2 (germline): SGHTA, FQGNSA. The CDR3 is 16 residues long. Unmatched junction bases numbered 10, after V lost 5 bases and J lost 3 bases. The CDR3 is CASSRKIAGRTDTQYF. The CDR3, as DNA: TGTGCCAGCAGCCGCAAGATAGCGGGACGGACAGATACGCAGTATTTT.

Remarks on this clonotype: Germline is not matched at one junction end, which may reflect a read error. CDR3 coding DNA: TGTGCCAGCAGGTGGTTAGGTCAAGGGACCCAGTACTTC. This sequence encodes CASRWLGQGTQYF. V and J are TRBV5-6 and TRBJ2-5; D is undetermined. Germline loops: CDR1 SGHDT, CDR2 YYEEEE. The CDR3 is made up of 13 amino acids.

This clonotype was observed a few times. V is TRBV29-1 and J is TRBJ2-6, with TRBD1 matching over 12 bases. The V segment lost 7 bases and the J segment 4 bases; nucleotides outside the gene matches: 8. This CDR3 is 16 amino acids long. The V gene's germline CDR1 is SQVTM and CDR2 ANQGSEA. The CDR3 region has the DNA TGCAGCGCCGGGACAGGGGGCGCAGGAGGGGCCAACGTCCTGACTTTC. As protein: CSAGTGGAGGANVLTF.

About this clonotype: Germline is not matched at one junction end, which may reflect a read error. The chain joins TRBV20-1 to TRBJ2-1; D is uncertain. Germline loops: CDR1 DFQATT, CDR2 SNEGSKA (reference sequence). This CDR3 region has 11 residues. In DNA, the CDR3 is TGCAGTGCTGTGTCCTACAATGAGCAGCTCTTC. Its translation is CSAVSYNEQLF.

This sequence joins TRBV28 and TRBJ2-1; a possible D gene is TRBD2 (6 bases). Germline V gives CDR1 MDHEN, CDR2 SYDVKM. The CDR3 covers 15 residues. V lost 2 bases, J lost 4 bases, and 12 bases lay in between. CDR3 sequence: CASSLVAEGYNEQFF. CDR3 nucleotide sequence: TGTGCCAGCAGTTTAGTAGCGGAAGGTTACAATGAGCAGTTCTTC.

The CDR3 region is CATSRAGRTEAFF. The CDR3 region has the DNA TGTGCCACCAGCAGAGCAGGTAGGACTGAAGCTTTCTTT. This chain joins TRBV15 and TRBJ1-1, with D unresolved. The CDR3 extends over 13 amino acids. Trimming shortened V by 1 base and J by 5 bases, and 8 bases separated the two germline ends. Germline CDR1 LNHNV, CDR2 YYDKDF (reference sequence). The full variable domain, rest sourced from reference TRBV15 and TRBJ1-1, is DAMVIQNPRYQVTQFGKPVTLSCSQTLNHNVMYWYQQKSSQAPKLLFHYYDKDFNNEADTPDNFQSRRPNTSFCFLDIRSPGLGDTAMYLCATSRAGRTEAFFGQGTRLTVV.

The chain is built from TRBV7-8 and TRBJ2-1; 10 bases are a match to TRBD2. This CDR3 contains 18 residues. The ends lost 1 base at V and 2 bases at J; junction bases unmatched: 8. Germline assignment: CDR1 SGHVS and CDR2 FQNEAQ. For the CDR3, the DNA is TGTGCCAGCAGCTTAGGGGCTAGCGGGAGCTTGGCCTACAATGAGCAGTTCTTC. Its protein is CASSLGASGSLAYNEQFF. Using reference TRBV7-8 and TRBJ2-1 for the parts outside the CDR3, the full variable domain is GAGVSQSPRYKVAKRGQDVALRCDPISGHVSLFWYQQALGQGPEFLTYFQNEAQLDKSGLPSDRFFAERPEGSVSTLKIQRTQQEDSAVYLCASSLGASGSLAYNEQFFGPGTRLTVL.

The V and J genes are TRBV24-1 and TRBJ2-1; 10 positions agree with TRBD1. Germline V lookup: CDR1 KGHDR, CDR2 SFDVKD. The CDR3 length is 16 residues. V was pared by 3 bases and J by 7 bases, with 8 bases of the junction left unmatched. This CDR3 is CATSDPGTGAGNEQFF. DNA for the CDR3: TGTGCCACCAGTGATCCCGGGACAGGGGCAGGGAATGAGCAGTTCTTC.

This chain connects TRBV6-5 to TRBJ1-6; perhaps TRBD1 as D (5 bases). CDR3 length: 16 residues. V was cut by 4 bases and J by 3 bases, with 13 bases left in between. From germline, CDR1 is MNHEY and CDR2 SVGAGI. CDR3 loop: CASSSGTPVYNSPLHF. Written as DNA, the CDR3 is TGTGCCAGCAGTTCCGGGACCCCGGTCTATAATTCACCCCTCCACTTT.

The chain joins TRBV6-5 to TRBJ2-1, with TRBD2 identical over 9 bases. V shed 0 bases, J shed 6 bases, and the junction held 3 bases outside the gene matches. From germline, CDR1 is MNHEY and CDR2 SVGAGI. The CDR3 has 15 residues. The CDR3 protein is CASSYSGGGANEQFF. The CDR3 coding sequence is TGTGCCAGCAGTTACTCGGGCGGGGGGGCCAATGAGCAGTTCTTC.

This clonotype appeared a few times. The CDR3 DNA follows: TGTGCCAGCAGCTATTCGGGACAGGGGGTCTACAATGAGCAGTTCTTC. This codes for CASSYSGQGVYNEQFF. The chain is built from TRBV7-2 and TRBJ2-1, with TRBD1 matching 11 bases. After removal of 4 bases from V and 3 bases from J, the junction contained 5 bases not matched to a gene. CDR1 is SGHTA, CDR2 FQGNSA, per germline. The CDR3 totals 16 residues.

This clonotype was seen a handful of times. The chain recombines TRBV7-2 with TRBJ1-2, with a weak D call TRBD1 (6 bases). The CDR3 has 15 amino acids. The V gene's germline CDR1 is SGHTA and CDR2 FQGNSA. Trimming removed 1 base at V and 4 bases at J, with 13 bases between. CDR3 sequence: CASSLVLGGGYGYTF. In DNA, the CDR3 is TGTGCCAGCAGCTTAGTTCTAGGGGGAGGCTATGGCTACACCTTC.

The CDR3 spells CASSIDGDYEQYF. For the CDR3, the DNA is TGTGCCAGTAGTATAGACGGGGACTACGAGCAGTACTTC. The J gene is TRBJ2-7, the V gene TRBV19; possible D gene TRBD2, 5 bases. The CDR3 is 13 residues long. Between the trimmed V and J ends, which lost 0 bases and 3 bases, there was a span of 6 bases. Looked up from germline, CDR1 is LNHDA and CDR2 is SQIVND (reference sequence).

This clonotype was observed a handful of times. The chain uses TRBV29-1 and TRBJ2-2, with unresolved D. V gave up 2 bases and J gave up 0 bases, with 4 bases separating them. CDR3 size: 13 residues. Germline CDR1 reads SQVTM; CDR2 reads ANQGSEA. The CDR3 spells CSVEPTNTGELFF. As DNA, the CDR3 is TGCAGCGTTGAACCCACGAACACCGGGGAGCTGTTTTTT.

The chain links TRBV15 to TRBJ1-5; D is undetermined. The V gene's germline CDR1 is LNHNV and CDR2 YYDKDF (reference sequence). The CDR3 extends over 13 amino acids. Deletions cut 9 bases from V and 5 bases from J, with 14 bases between. The CDR3 region is CATRISLDQPQHF. CDR3 nucleotide sequence: TGTGCCACGAGGATCAGTCTTGATCAGCCCCAGCATTTT.

This chain links TRBV20-1 with TRBJ2-7; D remains ambiguous. The length of the CDR3 is 13 residues. CDR1 DFQATT and CDR2 SNEGSKA come from the germline V gene (reference sequence). V was pared by 0 bases and J by 1 base, with 7 bases between. For the CDR3, the DNA is TGCAGTGCTAGAGATTTAGGTTCCTACGAGCAGTACTTC. Its translation is CSARDLGSYEQYF.

In its sample, this clonotype was seen a few times. The chain employs TRBV29-1 and TRBJ2-1, with 10 bases lining up with TRBD2. The V and J ends lost 4 bases and 4 bases, in that order; junction bases with no gene match: 7. Looked up from germline, CDR1 is SQVTM and CDR2 is ANQGSEA. This CDR3 comprises 15 residues. The CDR3 nucleotides read TGCAGCGTTGTTTTTCTAGCGGGAGAGTACAATGAGCAGTTCTTC. It translates to CSVVFLAGEYNEQFF.

This clonotype has just a few counts. The chain employs TRBV9 and TRBJ1-6; D is ambiguous. The CDR3 has 14 amino acids. The germline V and J ends were trimmed by 6 bases and 9 bases, with 16 bases remaining between them. The germline V gene has CDR1 SGDLS and CDR2 YYNGEE. The CDR3 DNA reads as TGTGCCAGCACCAGGACTTCTGGCGGTTCACCCCTCCACTTT. Protein: CASTRTSGGSPLHF.

The chain links TRBV5-1 to TRBJ1-2; D gene ambiguous. The V end was cut by 0 bases, the J end by 0 bases, with 12 bases between. The CDR3 length is 16 residues. The germline gives CDR1 SGHRS, CDR2 YFSETQ. CDR3 protein: CASSLEPRQANYGYTF. The DNA for the CDR3 is TGCGCCAGCAGCTTGGAGCCACGTCAGGCTAACTATGGCTACACCTTC.

This clonotype has only a few counts. The V and J genes are TRBV5-1 and TRBJ2-3; TRBD2 matches 10 bases. The V segment lost 1 base and the J segment 3 bases; nucleotides outside the gene matches: 8. The CDR3 runs 17 residues. Germline V gives CDR1 SGHRS, CDR2 YFSETQ. DNA of the CDR3: TGCGCCAGCAGCTTGAGATCTAGCGGGAGCTTGACAGATACGCAGTATTTT. Its translation: CASSLRSSGSLTDTQYF.

In this sample, this clonotype turned up a few times. The CDR3 sequence: CASSQDLGTASYEQYF. In nucleotides, the CDR3 is TGCGCCAGCAGCCAAGATTTAGGTACAGCCAGCTACGAGCAGTACTTC. This chain links TRBV4-3 with TRBJ2-7, with D hard to call. From germline, CDR1 is LGHNA and CDR2 YSLEER. Trimming removed 0 bases at V and 3 bases at J, with 15 bases between. The CDR3 sequence is 16 residues long.

The V and J genes are TRBV20-1 and TRBJ2-1; 10 bases match TRBD2. CDR1 and CDR2 (germline): DFQATT, SNEGSKA (reference sequence). The CDR3 is 15 residues long. V gave up 6 bases and J gave up 9 bases; unmatched junction bases: 14. The CDR3 loop is CSAERQRGGPGEQFF. CDR3 nucleotides: TGCAGTGCGGAACGACAGCGGGGGGGCCCCGGTGAGCAGTTCTTC.

The CDR3 DNA follows: TGCGCCAGCAGTGAGTCGATCGTACGACGCGAGCAGTACTTC. Amino acid sequence: CASSESIVRREQYF. This chain joins TRBV10-1 and TRBJ2-7; D remains ambiguous. This CDR3 has 14 residues. Per the germline V gene, CDR1 is WNHNN and CDR2 is SYGVQD (reference sequence). The V end was cut by 0 bases, the J end by 6 bases, with 12 bases between.

The table lists this clonotype with a few counts. This chain connects TRBV7-6 to TRBJ2-7, with a tentative D call TRBD1 (6 bases). The length of the CDR3 is 14 residues. Germline V gene sequence: CDR1 SGHVS, CDR2 FNYEAQ. V was pared by 8 bases and J by 4 bases, with 18 bases between. DNA for the CDR3: TGTGCCAGCGCCAGGGGTGAAGGGCCATACGAGCAGTACTTC. It encodes CASARGEGPYEQYF.

The chain is built from TRBV9 and TRBJ1-6, with D possibly being TRBD1 (6 bases). The V gene's germline CDR1 is SGDLS and CDR2 YYNGEE. V was shortened by 3 bases and J by 11 bases, with 12 bases between the two germline ends. CDR3 size: 13 residues. CDR3 region: CASSEDSVPPLHF. CDR3 in DNA: TGTGCCAGCAGCGAGGACAGCGTGCCACCCCTCCACTTT. Combining the CDR3 with reference TRBV9 and TRBJ1-6 gives the whole variable domain DSGVTQTPKHLITATGQRVTLRCSPRSGDLSVYWYQQSLDQGLQFLIQYYNGEERAKGNILERFSAQQFPDLHSELNLSSLELGDSALYFCASSEDSVPPLHFGNGTRLTVT.

The rearrangement links TRBV12-3 or TRBV12-4 to TRBJ2-5; 10 bases line up with TRBD1. This CDR3 contains 15 residues. With V trimmed by 5 bases and J by 5 bases, 8 bases remained unmatched. Written as DNA, the CDR3 is TGTGCCAGCAGTCGACAGGGGGCGACGCAGGAGACCCAGTACTTC. This gives the protein CASSRQGATQETQYF.

The chain combines TRBV5-1 with TRBJ2-1; D remains ambiguous. This CDR3 spans 13 amino acids. Germline CDR1 and CDR2: SGHRS and YFSETQ. The V gene lost 0 bases and the J gene lost 8 bases, with 9 bases spanning the gap. CDR3 nucleotides: TGCGCCAGCAGCTTGGAGGCAGGACATGAGCAGTTCTTC. Translated, it gives CASSLEAGHEQFF.

The CDR3 coding sequence is TGCGCCAGCAGCTTCGACTGGGCCACTGAAGCTTTCTTT. It specifies CASSFDWATEAFF. The chain is built from TRBV4-1 and TRBJ1-1, with D unclear. The CDR3 consists of 13 residues. Germline CDR1 is MGHRA and CDR2 is YSYEKL. Trimming removed 5 bases at V and 4 bases at J, with 11 bases between.

The chain joins TRBV6-1 to TRBJ2-6, with D unclear. The CDR3 totals 14 residues. V lost 6 bases and J lost 4, with 10 bases in between. The germline gives CDR1 MNHNS, CDR2 SASEGT. The CDR3 is CASSPLGGANVLTF. The CDR3 DNA is TGTGCCAGCAGCCCTTTGGGCGGGGCCAACGTCCTGACTTTC.

The table lists this clonotype with a few counts. The DNA for the CDR3 is TGTGCCAGCAGCCCGGGGCCTGGGAAACGCCACGAGCAGTACTTC. It is translated as CASSPGPGKRHEQYF. The chain has TRBV7-8 and TRBJ2-7; D may be TRBD1 or TRBD2 (5 bases each). Germline CDR1 is SGHVS and CDR2 is FQNEAQ. The V end lost 5 bases, the J end lost 5 bases, and 19 bases lay between the germline ends. This CDR3 region has 15 residues.